This TCR beta chain was identified during a study of T cell repertoires in cytomegalovirus infection. Study overall: Both CMV infection and a matching HLA type were indicated by public TCR beta signatures.

TCRdb reprocessed the reads with MiXCR, giving one entry per CDR3 protein. The repertoire holds about 310,000 distinct CDR3 sequences, 20% to 25% seen once, with 10% to 15% in the top ten. Study-wide points: CMV-specific HLA-C-restricted TCR beta clonotypes dominated the ex vivo response.

Germline V gene data show CDR1 as MDHEN and CDR2 as SYDVKM. This CDR3 has 15 residues. V lost 4 bases to trimming and J lost 7 bases, with 16 bases between them. Regarding this clonotype: Its antigen is unknown.

The receptor was derived from a human donor in good health (CMV status not recorded). Some clones in this sample may be carry-over from other donors' samples. This specimen was cultured PBMCs, taken from culture after CMV antigen stimulation. The rearrangement joins TRBV28 to TRBJ1-4; TRBD1 might be the D (6 bases). CDR3 sequence: CASSSGQKIGEKLFF. CDR3 in DNA: TGTGCCAGCAGTTCCGGACAGAAGATAGGTGAAAAACTGTTTTTT. Variable domain in full (rest from reference TRBV28 and TRBJ1-4): DVKVTQSSRYLVKRTGEKVFLECVQDMDHENMFWYRQDPGLGLRLIYFSYDVKMKEKGDIPEGYSVSREKKERFSLILESASTNQTSMYLCASSSGQKIGEKLFFGSGTQLSVL.